The entry that follows covers one T cell receptor (beta chain) sequence. TCRdb called the RT-PCR reads again in MiXCR, with one record for every CDR3 protein. Of more than 600,000 distinct CDR3 sequences in the sample, 12% to 15% were seen once. Germline loops: CDR1 DFQATT, CDR2 SNEGSKA (reference sequence). The CDR3 extends over 14 amino acids. V lost 6 bases, J lost 5 bases, and 17 bases lay in between. This TCR was recovered from a female donor in good health, serving as a healthy control. Specimen: memory CD4+ T cells from blood. The V call is TRBV20-1, the J call TRBJ1-5, with a possible D match to TRBD1 (5 bases). The CDR3 is CSAQGGQVDQPQHF. In DNA, the CDR3 is TGCAGTGCCCAGGGCGGCCAGGTAGATCAGCCCCAGCATTTT.